A single sample is the source of the 4 T cell receptor beta chains below, sequenced in a study of cytomegalovirus exposure and HLA in healthy donors. PCR was performed using 60 Vbeta and 13 Jbeta primers. Repertoires were generated with immunoSEQ multiplex PCR, while TCRdb's copy carries only in-frame clones and drops some. Counted here are around 110,000 clones, just under 70% occurring once; the ten biggest clones make up roughly 8.7%. The source material was PBMCs. The origin of the receptors is a man aged 30 to 39 in good health and CMV-seropositive.

CDR3 nucleotides: TGTGCCAGCAGCTTAATTGCGGGGTTAGGAGAGACCCAGTACTTC. It specifies CASSLIAGLGETQYF. The chain couples TRBV7-8 to TRBJ2-5; a weak D match, TRBD2 (6 bases). CDR3 length equals 15 residues. Trimming removed 2 bases at V and 4 bases at J, with 14 bases between. The germline V gene encodes CDR1 SGHVS and CDR2 FQNEAQ.

This chain uses TRBV30 with TRBJ1-2; D not resolved. CDR1 is GTSNPN and CDR2 is SVGIG in the germline V gene (reference sequence). Deletions cut 4 bases from V and 8 bases from J, with 11 bases between. This CDR3 is built from 11 residues. The CDR3 region has the DNA TGTGCCTGGACCAAACAGAAGGGCTACACCTTC. Translating gives CAWTKQKGYTF.

This rearrangement joins TRBV6-6 to TRBJ2-5; D gene ambiguous. V gave up 7 bases and J gave up 3 bases, with 9 bases separating them. The CDR3 covers 12 residues. Germline-derived CDR1 and CDR2 are MNHNY and SVGAGI (reference sequence). The CDR3 bases are TGTGCCAGCATGGAGTTAAAAGAGACCCAGTACTTC. It translates to CASMELKETQYF.

CDR3 amino acids: CATSRVGEETQYF. The DNA of the CDR3 is TGTGCCACCAGCAGAGTCGGGGAAGAGACCCAGTACTTC. V gene TRBV15 combines with J gene TRBJ2-5, with a possible D match to TRBD2 (5 bases). Germline V gene data show CDR1 as LNHNV and CDR2 as YYDKDF (reference sequence). The CDR3 totals 13 residues. V lost 1 base and J lost 3, with 6 bases in between.